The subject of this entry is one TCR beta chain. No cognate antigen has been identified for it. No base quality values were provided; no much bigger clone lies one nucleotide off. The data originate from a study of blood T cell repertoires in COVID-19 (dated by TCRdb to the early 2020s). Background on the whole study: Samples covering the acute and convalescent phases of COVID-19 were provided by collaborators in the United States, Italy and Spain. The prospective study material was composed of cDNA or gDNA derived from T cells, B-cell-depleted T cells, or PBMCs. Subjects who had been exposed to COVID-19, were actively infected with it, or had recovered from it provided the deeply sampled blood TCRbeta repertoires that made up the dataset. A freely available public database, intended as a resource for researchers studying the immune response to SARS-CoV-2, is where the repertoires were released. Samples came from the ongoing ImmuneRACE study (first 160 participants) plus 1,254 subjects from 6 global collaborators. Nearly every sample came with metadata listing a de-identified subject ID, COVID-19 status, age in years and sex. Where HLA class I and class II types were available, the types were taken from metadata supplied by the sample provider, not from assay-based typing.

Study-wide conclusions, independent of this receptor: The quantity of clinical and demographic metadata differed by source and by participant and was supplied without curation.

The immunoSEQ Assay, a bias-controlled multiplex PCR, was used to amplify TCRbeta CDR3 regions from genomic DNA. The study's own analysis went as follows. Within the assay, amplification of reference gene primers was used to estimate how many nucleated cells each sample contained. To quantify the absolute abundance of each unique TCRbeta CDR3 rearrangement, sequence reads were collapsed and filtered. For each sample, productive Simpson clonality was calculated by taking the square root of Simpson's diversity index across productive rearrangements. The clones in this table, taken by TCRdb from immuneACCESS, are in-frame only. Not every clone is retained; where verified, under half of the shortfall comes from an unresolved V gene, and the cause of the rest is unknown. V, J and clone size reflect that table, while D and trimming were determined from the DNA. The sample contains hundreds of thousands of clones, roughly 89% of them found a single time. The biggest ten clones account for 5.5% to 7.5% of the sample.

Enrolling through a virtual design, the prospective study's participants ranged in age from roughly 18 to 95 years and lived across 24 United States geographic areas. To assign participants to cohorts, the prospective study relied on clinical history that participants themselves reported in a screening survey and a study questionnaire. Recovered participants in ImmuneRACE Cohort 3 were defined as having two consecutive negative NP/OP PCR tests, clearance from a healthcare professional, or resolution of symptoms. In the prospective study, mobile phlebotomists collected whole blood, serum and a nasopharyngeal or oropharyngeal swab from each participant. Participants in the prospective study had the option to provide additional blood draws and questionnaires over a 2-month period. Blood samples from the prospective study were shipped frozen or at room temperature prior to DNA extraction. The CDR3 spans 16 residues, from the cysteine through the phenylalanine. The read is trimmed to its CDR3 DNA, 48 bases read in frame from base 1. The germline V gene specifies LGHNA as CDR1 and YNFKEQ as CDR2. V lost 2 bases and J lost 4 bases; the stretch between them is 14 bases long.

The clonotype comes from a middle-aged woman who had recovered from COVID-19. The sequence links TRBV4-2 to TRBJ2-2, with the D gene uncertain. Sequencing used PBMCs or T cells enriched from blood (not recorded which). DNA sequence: TGTGCCAGCAGCCAATTGGGCCAGGCTACCACCGGGGAGCTGTTTTTT. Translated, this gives CASSQLGQATTGELFF.